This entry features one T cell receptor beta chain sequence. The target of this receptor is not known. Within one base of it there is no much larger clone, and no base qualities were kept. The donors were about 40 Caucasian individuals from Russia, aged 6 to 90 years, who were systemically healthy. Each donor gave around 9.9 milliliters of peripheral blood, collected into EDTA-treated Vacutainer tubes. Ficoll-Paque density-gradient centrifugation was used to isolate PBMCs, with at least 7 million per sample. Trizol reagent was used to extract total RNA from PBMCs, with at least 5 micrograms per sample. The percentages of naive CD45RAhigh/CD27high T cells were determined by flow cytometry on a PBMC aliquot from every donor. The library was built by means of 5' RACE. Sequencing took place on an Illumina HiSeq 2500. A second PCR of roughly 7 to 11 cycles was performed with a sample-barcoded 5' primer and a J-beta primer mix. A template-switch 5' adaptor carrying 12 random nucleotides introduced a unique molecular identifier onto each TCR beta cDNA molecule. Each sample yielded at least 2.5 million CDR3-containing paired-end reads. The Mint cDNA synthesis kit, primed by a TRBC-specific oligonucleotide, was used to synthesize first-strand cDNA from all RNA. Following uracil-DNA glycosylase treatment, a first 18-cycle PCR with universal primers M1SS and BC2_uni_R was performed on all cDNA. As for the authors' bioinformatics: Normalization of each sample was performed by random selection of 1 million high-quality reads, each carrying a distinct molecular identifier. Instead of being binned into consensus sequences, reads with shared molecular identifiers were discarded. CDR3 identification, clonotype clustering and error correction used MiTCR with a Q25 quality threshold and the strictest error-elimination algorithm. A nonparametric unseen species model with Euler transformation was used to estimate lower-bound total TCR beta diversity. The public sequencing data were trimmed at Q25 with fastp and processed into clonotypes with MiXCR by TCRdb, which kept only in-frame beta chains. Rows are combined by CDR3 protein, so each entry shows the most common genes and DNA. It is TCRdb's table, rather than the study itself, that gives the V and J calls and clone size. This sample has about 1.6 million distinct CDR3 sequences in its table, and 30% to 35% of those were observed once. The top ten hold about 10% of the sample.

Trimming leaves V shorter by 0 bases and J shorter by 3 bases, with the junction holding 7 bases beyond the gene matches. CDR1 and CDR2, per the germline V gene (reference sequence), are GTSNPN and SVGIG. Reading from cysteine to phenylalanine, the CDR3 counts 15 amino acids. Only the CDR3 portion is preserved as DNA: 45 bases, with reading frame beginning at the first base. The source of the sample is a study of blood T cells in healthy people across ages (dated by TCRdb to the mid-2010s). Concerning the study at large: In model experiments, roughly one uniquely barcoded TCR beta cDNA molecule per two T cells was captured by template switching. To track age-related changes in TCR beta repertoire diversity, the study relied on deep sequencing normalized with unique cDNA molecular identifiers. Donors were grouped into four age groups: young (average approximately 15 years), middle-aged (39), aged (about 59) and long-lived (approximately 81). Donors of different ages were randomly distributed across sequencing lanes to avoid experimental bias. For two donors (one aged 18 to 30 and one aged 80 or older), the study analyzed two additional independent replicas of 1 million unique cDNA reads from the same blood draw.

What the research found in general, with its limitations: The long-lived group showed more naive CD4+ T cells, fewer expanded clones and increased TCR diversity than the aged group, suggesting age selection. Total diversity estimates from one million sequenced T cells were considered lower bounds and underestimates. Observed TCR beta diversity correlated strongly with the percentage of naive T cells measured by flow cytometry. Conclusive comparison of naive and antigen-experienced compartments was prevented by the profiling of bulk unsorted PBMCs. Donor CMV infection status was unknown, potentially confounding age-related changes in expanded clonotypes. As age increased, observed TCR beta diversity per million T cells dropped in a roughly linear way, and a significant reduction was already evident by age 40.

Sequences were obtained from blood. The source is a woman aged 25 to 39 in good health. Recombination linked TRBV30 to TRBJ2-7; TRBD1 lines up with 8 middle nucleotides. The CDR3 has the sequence CAWSVLRGRFYEQYF. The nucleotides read TGTGCCTGGAGTGTACTCAGGGGGCGCTTCTACGAGCAGTACTTC.